The clone carrying this TCR beta chain showed up many times. Its antigen is currently unknown. From germline, CDR1 is SGHNT and CDR2 YENEEA. The length of the CDR3 is 17 residues. With 3 bases removed from V and 0 bases from J, the gap between germline ends came to 15 bases. The sample is drawn from a study of human T cells and chemical hapten exposure. Study-wide context: Affected patients, primarily female, had alopecia areata, totalis or universalis.

The time point: patch test 1, 2 weeks after DPC sensitization. Treatment described: therapeutic diphenylcyclopropenone sensitization with weekly scalp DPC. Study conclusions and caveats: TCRs exceeding 1 in 1000 frequency stayed unchanged with DPC sensitization.

TCRdb re-called the RACE reads with MiXCR, one entry per CDR3 protein. The sample includes 11,000 to 15,000 distinct CDR3 sequences, about 16% of them seen just once. This sequence originates from a woman aged 30 to 39 with alopecia areata. Some clones in this sample may be carry-over from other donors' samples. The sample was whole blood, taken in connection with sensitization to the hapten diphenylcyclopropenone (DPC). The chain combines TRBV11-3 with TRBJ2-4, with D possibly matching TRBD1 (5 bases). The CDR3 DNA sequence: TGTGCCAGCAGCTTTCTAACAGGAGATATAGCCAAAAACATTCAGTACTTC. Translated: CASSFLTGDIAKNIQYF.